The 31 T cell receptor beta chains in this list originate from one sample, sequenced in a study of cytomegalovirus exposure and HLA in healthy donors. The PCR contained 60 Vbeta and 13 Jbeta primers. Measured with immunoSEQ multiplex PCR; TCRdb has only the in-frame clones, and not every one. The sample holds over 150,000 clones; 80% are singletons and the top ten take roughly 4.7%. Sequenced material: PBMCs. Every receptor here comes from a man younger than 40 in good health and CMV-seronegative.

CDR3 protein: CASSELGGTEAFF. In nucleotides, the CDR3 is TGTGCCAGCAGTGAATTGGGAGGCACTGAAGCTTTCTTT. The chain couples TRBV6-1 to TRBJ1-1; the D is unclear. The V end lost 2 bases, the J end lost 4 bases, and 8 bases lay between the germline ends. Germline CDR1 and CDR2: MNHNS and SASEGT. This CDR3 region has 13 residues.

The chain uses TRBV7-3 and TRBJ2-1, with D tentatively TRBD2 (5 bases). V was clipped by 3 bases and J by 3 bases, with 15 bases between them. Germline-derived CDR1 and CDR2 are SGHTA and FQGTGA. This CDR3 spans 16 amino acids. The CDR3 nucleotides read TGTGCCAGCAGCTTCAAGGGAGAGAGCATCTACAATGAGCAGTTCTTC. Amino acids: CASSFKGESIYNEQFF.

This chain connects TRBV14 to TRBJ1-2, with D tentatively TRBD1 (6 bases). Trimming removed 7 bases at V and 4 bases at J, with 10 bases between. Germline V lookup: CDR1 SGHDN, CDR2 FVKESK. The CDR3 totals 12 residues. CDR3 sequence: CASKQGRYGYTF. Here the CDR3 DNA reads TGTGCCAGCAAACAGGGCCGCTATGGCTACACCTTC.

The chain joins TRBV7-2 to TRBJ1-5; D ambiguous. This CDR3 has 15 amino acids. V dropped 1 base and J dropped 2 bases, with 9 bases sitting between them. Germline CDR1 is SGHTA and CDR2 is FQGNSA. DNA for the CDR3: TGTGCCAGCAGCTTAGGAGGTATGGGCAATCAGCCCCAGCATTTT. It encodes CASSLGGMGNQPQHF.

This clone was seen a few times. V gene TRBV27 combines with J gene TRBJ1-4; 7 positions match TRBD1. Germline V lookup: CDR1 MNHEY, CDR2 SMNVEV (reference sequence). Trimming took 5 bases from V and 6 from J; bases not matched to a gene: 12. This CDR3 has 16 amino acids. CDR3 nucleotide sequence: TGTGCCAGCAGTATGAGGCTGGTCGGACAGGATGAAAAACTGTTTTTT. Residues: CASSMRLVGQDEKLFF.

Concerning this clone itself: One end of the junction fails to match germline, which may point to a read error. The chain employs TRBV6-5 and TRBJ2-7; the match to TRBD1 covers 7 bases. Germline values: CDR1 MNHEY, CDR2 SVGAGI. This CDR3 is 13 amino acids long. The CDR3 DNA follows: TGTGCCAGCAGAAACGCCCGACAGGGAATCTTTCTATTC. This codes for CASRNARQGIFLF.

The chain recombines TRBV19 with TRBJ2-7; TRBD1 might be the D (6 bases). Trimming took off 7 bases at V and 4 bases at J, with 20 bases between the two ends. This CDR3 is 15 amino acids long. Germline V gives CDR1 LNHDA, CDR2 SQIVND (reference sequence). The CDR3 DNA reads TGTGCCAGTATGCCCAACGCGTACACAGGGTACGAGCAGTACTTC. Translated: CASMPNAYTGYEQYF.

Here the CDR3 reads CASSIPDSSQETQYF. In DNA, the CDR3 is TGTGCCAGTAGTATCCCGGACAGCAGCCAAGAGACCCAGTACTTC. The V call is TRBV19, the J call TRBJ2-5, with a weak D call TRBD1 (6 bases). Trimming took 3 bases from V and 1 from J, leaving 12 bases between them. CDR1 LNHDA and CDR2 SQIVND come from the germline V gene (reference sequence). The CDR3 covers 15 residues.

The chain has TRBV11-2 and TRBJ2-3, with 7 bases aligning to TRBD2. The CDR3 is made up of 14 amino acids. Germline V gene lookup returns CDR1 SGHAT and CDR2 FQNNGV. With 2 bases clipped from V and 5 bases from J, the junction kept 4 bases outside the gene matches. In DNA, the CDR3 is TGTGCCAGCAGCTTATCCAGGGAGGGAGATACGCAGTATTTT. It yields the protein CASSLSREGDTQYF.

This clone was picked up a small number of times. The chain couples TRBV7-9 to TRBJ2-2; perhaps TRBD1 as D (5 bases). Germline CDR1 and CDR2: SEHNR and FQNEAQ (reference sequence). The CDR3 is 16 amino acids. V dropped 5 bases and J dropped 3 bases, with 16 bases sitting between them. CDR3 nucleotide sequence: TGTGCCAGCAGCATAAGACAGCGAACGGACACCGGGGAGCTGTTTTTT. Protein sequence: CASSIRQRTDTGELFF.

As concerns this clone: Within the sample, other DNA sequences also encode this same CDR3. V gene TRBV7-3 combines with J gene TRBJ2-6; TRBD1 agrees at 11 bases. The CDR3 contains 18 residues. CDR1 SGHTA and CDR2 FQGTGA come from the germline V gene. Trimming at V came to 5 bases and at J to 7 bases, leaving 13 bases not matched to a gene. The CDR3: CASSRRDRGGAGANVLTF. As DNA, the CDR3 is TGTGCCAGCAGCCGCCGGGACAGGGGGGGCGCGGGAGCCAACGTCCTGACTTTC.

J is TRBJ1-2 and V is TRBV11-2; the D gene is possibly TRBD1 (6 bases). CDR3 size: 15 residues. The V and J ends lost 5 bases and 0 bases respectively, with 13 bases between them. Germline V CDR1 and CDR2: SGHAT, FQNNGV. This chain's CDR3 is CASSTRQASNYGYTF. CDR3 DNA: TGTGCCAGCAGCACCCGACAGGCCTCTAACTATGGCTACACCTTC.

The V gene is TRBV6-1, the J gene TRBJ1-1; 8 bases map to TRBD1. The germline V gene has CDR1 MNHNS and CDR2 SASEGT. This CDR3 has 14 amino acids. The trim removed 5 bases at V and 6 bases at J, leaving 8 bases unmatched. The DNA of the CDR3 is TGTGCCAGCAGTCAGGACGACAGGGGCCCTGAAGCTTTCTTT. Its protein is CASSQDDRGPEAFF.

The V and J genes are TRBV2 and TRBJ2-7; D perhaps matches TRBD2 (7 bases). Trimming took off 6 bases at V and 5 bases at J, with 17 bases between the two ends. Germline CDR1 reads SNHLY; CDR2 reads FYNNEI. There are 14 residues in the CDR3. DNA for the CDR3: TGTGCCAGCAGCGCCGGGGGGCGCCGGAACGAGCAGTACTTC. This encodes CASSAGGRRNEQYF.

V usage is TRBV7-9 and J usage is TRBJ2-7; 9 bases match TRBD1. The junction had 7 bases not matched to a gene; V was cut back by 6 bases and J by 1 base. There are 15 residues in the CDR3. In germline, CDR1 is SEHNR, CDR2 FQNEAQ (reference sequence). The CDR3 DNA follows: TGTGCCAGCAGGGTCCATGGACAGGGGTCCTACGAGCAGTACTTC. It yields the protein CASRVHGQGSYEQYF.

The genes are TRBV14 and TRBJ1-2; the D is unclear. Trimming left V 1 base short and J 7 bases short, with 7 bases between. The CDR3 runs to 12 residues. From germline, CDR1 is SGHDN and CDR2 FVKESK. The chain's CDR3 is CASSQGRGGYTF. CDR3 sequence (DNA): TGTGCCAGCAGCCAAGGACGCGGTGGCTACACCTTC.

This clone was observed a few times. The chain uses TRBV27 and TRBJ1-6; possible D gene TRBD1, 6 bases. V dropped 6 bases and J dropped 0 bases, with 24 bases sitting between them. The length of the CDR3 is 20 residues. Germline CDR1 is MNHEY and CDR2 is SMNVEV (reference sequence). The CDR3 spells CASSQFQGFASRSYNSPLHF. The DNA of the CDR3 is TGTGCCAGCAGCCAATTCCAGGGGTTTGCCTCCCGCTCCTATAATTCACCCCTCCACTTT.

The chain couples TRBV13 to TRBJ2-3; 11 bases agree with TRBD2. Unmatched junction bases numbered 0, after V lost 0 bases and J lost 1 base. This CDR3 comprises 16 residues. Germline loops: CDR1 PRHDT, CDR2 FYEKMQ (reference sequence). CDR3 amino acids: CASSLGLAGGTDTQYF. DNA for the CDR3: TGTGCCAGCAGCTTAGGACTAGCGGGAGGCACAGATACGCAGTATTTT.

The rearrangement uses TRBV7-9 and TRBJ1-4, with TRBD1 matching 11 bases. Germline V CDR1 and CDR2: SEHNR, FQNEAQ (reference sequence). The CDR3 has 15 residues. V lost 4 bases to trimming and J lost 5 bases; unmatched junction nucleotides: 3. DNA for the CDR3: TGTGCCAGCAGCTCCAGGGACAGGGGGAATGAAAAACTGTTTTTT. This encodes CASSSRDRGNEKLFF.

This chain joins TRBV5-1 and TRBJ2-7, with TRBD2 matching over 13 bases. The CDR3 runs 16 residues. Per germline, CDR1 SGHRS and CDR2 YFSETQ. V lost 4 bases, J lost 2 bases, and 6 bases stayed unmatched. The CDR3 here is CASSLSTSGRAYEQYF. The CDR3 DNA is TGCGCCAGCAGCCTATCAACTAGCGGGAGGGCCTACGAGCAGTACTTC.

This chain connects TRBV25-1 to TRBJ1-5; D not certain. The V and J ends lost 2 bases and 0 bases respectively, with 11 bases between them. CDR1 MGHDK and CDR2 SYGVNS come from the germline V gene. The CDR3 runs to 16 residues. In DNA, the CDR3 is TGTGCCAGCAGTGAAGGCGCAGGCTATAGCAATCAGCCCCAGCATTTT. This codes for CASSEGAGYSNQPQHF.

The V and J genes are TRBV28 and TRBJ1-1; D remains ambiguous. CDR1 and CDR2 from the germline V gene are MDHEN and SYDVKM. The CDR3 runs 11 residues. Trimming shortened V by 8 bases and J by 0 bases, and 4 bases separated the two germline ends. CDR3 loop: CASQVNTEAFF. CDR3 bases: TGTGCCAGCCAGGTGAACACTGAAGCTTTCTTT.

The CDR3 loop is CASSGGKREPALGEQYF. The CDR3 coding sequence is TGTGCCAGCAGTGGTGGGAAGCGGGAGCCGGCGTTGGGGGAGCAGTACTTC. This rearrangement joins TRBV6-1 to TRBJ2-7; 8 positions agree with TRBD2. This CDR3 has 17 residues. Germline V lookup: CDR1 MNHNS, CDR2 SASEGT. The V gene end was trimmed by 4 bases and the J gene end by 7 bases; junction bases not matched to a gene: 18.

The rearrangement uses TRBV7-9 and TRBJ2-2; perhaps TRBD2 as D (7 bases). There are 16 residues in the CDR3. V lost 3 bases and J 3 bases, leaving 14 bases between the germline ends. CDR1 is SEHNR and CDR2 is FQNEAQ in the germline V gene (reference sequence). CDR3 region: CASSLGGAGDTGELFF. DNA of the CDR3: TGTGCCAGCAGCTTGGGGGGGGCAGGGGACACCGGGGAGCTGTTTTTT.

This chain's CDR3 is CASSFAREQYF. CDR3 DNA sequence: TGTGCCAGCAGTTTTGCCAGGGAGCAGTACTTC. This rearrangement joins TRBV28 to TRBJ2-7, with unresolved D. Trimming removed 3 bases at V and 7 bases at J, with 7 bases between. This CDR3 region has 11 residues. CDR1 is MDHEN, CDR2 SYDVKM, per germline.

The chain employs TRBV9 and TRBJ1-3, with D hard to call. The CDR3 runs 15 residues. Germline CDR1 SGDLS, CDR2 YYNGEE. V dropped 4 bases and J dropped 0 bases, with 11 bases sitting between them. The CDR3 DNA reads as TGTGCCAGCAGCCGACGGGAGAGCTCTGGAAACACCATATATTTT. Protein sequence: CASSRRESSGNTIYF.

The chain recombines TRBV28 with TRBJ2-7; D not certain. V shed 2 bases and J shed 6 bases, with 11 bases lying between them. Per germline, CDR1 MDHEN and CDR2 SYDVKM. The CDR3 is 13 residues long. CDR3 nucleotides: TGTGCCAGCAGTTTAGCTAGAACGGTCGAGCAGTACTTC. Protein product: CASSLARTVEQYF.

This clone was observed once. The V and J genes are TRBV19 and TRBJ1-1; D gene unclear. Germline CDR1 and CDR2: LNHDA and SQIVND (reference sequence). The CDR3 is 17 residues long. V lost 7 bases and J lost 0, with 21 bases in between. DNA for the CDR3: TGTGCCAGTACTCCCACCCCCACAATTGGCCTGAACACTGAAGCTTTCTTT. Residues: CASTPTPTIGLNTEAFF.

V usage is TRBV6-1 and J usage is TRBJ1-6, with D perhaps matching TRBD1 (6 bases). Germline V gene sequence: CDR1 MNHNS, CDR2 SASEGT. Trimming removed 3 bases from V and 6 bases from J, with 12 bases in between. This CDR3 region has 15 residues. CDR3 nucleotide sequence: TGTGCCAGCAGTGAGGGGACACTCCGTAATTCACCCCTCCACTTT. It yields the protein CASSEGTLRNSPLHF.

This chain uses TRBV5-4 with TRBJ1-2, with 9 bases identical to TRBD1. The V gene end was trimmed by 4 bases and the J gene end by 7 bases; junction bases not matched to a gene: 5. CDR3 length: 13 residues. CDR1 is SGHNT and CDR2 is YYREEE in the germline V gene (reference sequence). CDR3 sequence reads: CASSRTGGTGYTF. DNA for the CDR3: TGTGCCAGCAGCCGAACAGGGGGCACTGGCTACACCTTC.

In this sample, this clone turned up once. The gene calls are TRBV5-1 and TRBJ2-1, with a possible D match to TRBD1 (6 bases). CDR1 and CDR2 (germline): SGHRS, YFSETQ. Trimming left V 5 bases short and J 1 base short, with 16 bases between. CDR3 length: 16 amino acids. The CDR3: CASRLQTGKSYNEQFF. The DNA for the CDR3 is TGCGCCAGCAGGCTTCAAACAGGGAAATCCTACAATGAGCAGTTCTTC.